Sequencing of this T cell receptor beta chain was carried out in a study of human T cells and chemical hapten exposure. Time point given: pre-sensitization, week 0. Documented treatment: therapeutic diphenylcyclopropenone sensitization with weekly scalp DPC. Only a few counts were recorded for this clonotype. TCRdb re-called the RACE reads through MiXCR, storing one row per CDR3 protein. The sample has 150,000 to 200,000 distinct CDR3 sequences, 25% to 35% seen once; the top ten hold under 3%. The J segment lost 6 bases and the V segment lost 6 bases, leaving 10 bases of the junction unmatched. The CDR3 is 14 residues long. Germline CDR1 and CDR2: LNHDA and SQIVND (reference sequence).

This chain joins TRBV19 and TRBJ2-7, with TRBD1 matching 8 bases. This material consisted of whole blood, taken in connection with sensitization to the hapten diphenylcyclopropenone (DPC). The TCR comes from a woman between 25 and 40 years old with alopecia areata. Some clones in this sample may be carry-over from other donors' samples. CDR3 sequence reads: CASRPQGATLEQYF. CDR3 bases: TGTGCCAGTAGACCTCAGGGGGCGACGCTCGAGCAGTACTTC.